Below, one TCR beta chain is given with its context. TCRdb's table, derived via immunoSEQ multiplex PCR, lists solely in-frame clones and lacks some. The data show hundreds of thousands of clones, about 96% seen once. The data are from a study of shared clonotypes between healthy human individuals. Sequenced material: naive CD4+ T cells sorted from blood. As to subset: CD45RA+ positively selected. This sequence originates from a woman under 40 in good health.

The CDR3 spells CASSADRGGDYTF. The CDR3 coding sequence is TGTGCCAGCAGCGCCGACAGGGGAGGTGACTACACCTTC. The chain recombines TRBV7-2 with TRBJ1-2; 8 bases are shared with TRBD1. The CDR3 has 13 residues. With 5 bases clipped from V and 10 bases from J, the junction kept 9 bases outside the gene matches. Germline V gives CDR1 SGHTA, CDR2 FQGNSA.